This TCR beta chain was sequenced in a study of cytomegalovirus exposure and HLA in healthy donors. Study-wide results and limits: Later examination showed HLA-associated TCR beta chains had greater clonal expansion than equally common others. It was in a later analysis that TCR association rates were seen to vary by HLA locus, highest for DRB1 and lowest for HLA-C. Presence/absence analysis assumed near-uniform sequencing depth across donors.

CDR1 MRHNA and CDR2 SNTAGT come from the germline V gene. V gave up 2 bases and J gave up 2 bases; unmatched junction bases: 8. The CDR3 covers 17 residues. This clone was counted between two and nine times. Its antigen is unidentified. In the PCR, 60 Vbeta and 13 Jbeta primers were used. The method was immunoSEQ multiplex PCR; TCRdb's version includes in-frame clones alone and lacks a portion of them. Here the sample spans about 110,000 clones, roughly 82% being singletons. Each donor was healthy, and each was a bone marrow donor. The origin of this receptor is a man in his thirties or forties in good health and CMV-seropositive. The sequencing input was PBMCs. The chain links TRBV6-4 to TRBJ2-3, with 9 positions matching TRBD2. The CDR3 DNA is TGTGCCAGCAGTGACGGGGTAGCGGGGGACAACACAGATACGCAGTATTTT. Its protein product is CASSDGVAGDNTDTQYF.